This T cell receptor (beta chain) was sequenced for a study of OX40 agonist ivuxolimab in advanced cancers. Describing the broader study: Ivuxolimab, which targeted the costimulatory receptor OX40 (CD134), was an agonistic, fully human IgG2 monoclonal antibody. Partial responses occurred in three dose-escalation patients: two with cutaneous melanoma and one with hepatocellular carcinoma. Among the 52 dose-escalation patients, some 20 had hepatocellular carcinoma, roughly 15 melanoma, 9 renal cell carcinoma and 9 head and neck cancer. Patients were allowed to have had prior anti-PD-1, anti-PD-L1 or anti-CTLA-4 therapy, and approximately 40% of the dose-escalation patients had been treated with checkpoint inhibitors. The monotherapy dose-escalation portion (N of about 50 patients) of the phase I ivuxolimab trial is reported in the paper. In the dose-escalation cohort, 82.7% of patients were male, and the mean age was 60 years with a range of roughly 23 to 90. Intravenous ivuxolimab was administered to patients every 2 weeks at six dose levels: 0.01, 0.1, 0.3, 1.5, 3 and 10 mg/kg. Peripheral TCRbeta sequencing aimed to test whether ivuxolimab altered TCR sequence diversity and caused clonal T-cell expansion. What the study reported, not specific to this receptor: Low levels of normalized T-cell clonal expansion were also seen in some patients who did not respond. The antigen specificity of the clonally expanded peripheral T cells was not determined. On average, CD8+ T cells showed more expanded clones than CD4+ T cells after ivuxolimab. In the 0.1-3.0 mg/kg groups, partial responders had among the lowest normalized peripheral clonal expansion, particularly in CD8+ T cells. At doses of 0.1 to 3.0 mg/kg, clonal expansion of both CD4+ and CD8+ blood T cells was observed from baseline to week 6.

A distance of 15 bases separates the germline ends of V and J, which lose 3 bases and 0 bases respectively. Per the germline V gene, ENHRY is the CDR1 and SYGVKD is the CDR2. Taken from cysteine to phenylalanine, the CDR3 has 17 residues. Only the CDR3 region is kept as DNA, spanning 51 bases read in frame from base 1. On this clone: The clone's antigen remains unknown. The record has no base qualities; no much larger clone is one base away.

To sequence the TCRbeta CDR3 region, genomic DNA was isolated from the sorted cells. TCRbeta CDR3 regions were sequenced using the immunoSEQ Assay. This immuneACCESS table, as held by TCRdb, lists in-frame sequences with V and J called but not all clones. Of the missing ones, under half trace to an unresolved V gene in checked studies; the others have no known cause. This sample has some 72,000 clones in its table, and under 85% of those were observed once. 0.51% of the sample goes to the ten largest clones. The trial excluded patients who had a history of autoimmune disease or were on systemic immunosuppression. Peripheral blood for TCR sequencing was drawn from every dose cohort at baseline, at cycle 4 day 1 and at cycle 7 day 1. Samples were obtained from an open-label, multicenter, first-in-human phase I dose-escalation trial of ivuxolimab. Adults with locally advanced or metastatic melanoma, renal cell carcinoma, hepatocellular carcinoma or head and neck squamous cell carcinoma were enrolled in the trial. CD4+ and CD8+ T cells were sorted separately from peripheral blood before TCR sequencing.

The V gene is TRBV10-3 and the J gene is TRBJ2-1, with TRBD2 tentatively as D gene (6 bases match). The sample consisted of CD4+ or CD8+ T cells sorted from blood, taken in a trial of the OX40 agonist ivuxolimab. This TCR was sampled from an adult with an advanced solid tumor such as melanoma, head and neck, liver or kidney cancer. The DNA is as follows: TGTGCCATCAGTGACCCGGACGGGGGAAGCTCCTACAATGAGCAGTTCTTC. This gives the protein CAISDPDGGSSYNEQFF.